A single sample is the source of the 13 T cell receptor beta chains below, sequenced in a study of cytomegalovirus exposure and HLA in healthy donors. 60 Vbeta and 13 Jbeta primers were used in PCR. Sequencing was performed with immunoSEQ multiplex PCR; in TCRdb, only in-frame clones are kept and a portion is missing. The table has roughly 100,000 clones, about 80% seen once. The sample comprised PBMCs. The receptors here all came from a man in his forties in good health and CMV-seronegative.

The V gene is TRBV12-5, the J gene TRBJ2-1, with 14 bases lining up with TRBD2. Per germline, CDR1 LGHNT and CDR2 FRNRAP. There are 22 residues in the CDR3. After removal of 1 base from V and 0 bases from J, the junction contained 14 bases not matched to a gene. The CDR3 here is CASGLAPDTTSGGGSSYNEQFF. The CDR3 nucleotides are TGTGCTAGTGGTTTGGCCCCGGATACGACTAGCGGGGGGGGTAGCTCCTACAATGAGCAGTTCTTC.

The chain couples TRBV18 to TRBJ2-3, with a tentative D call TRBD1 (6 bases). V dropped 4 bases and J dropped 6 bases, with 14 bases sitting between them. CDR1 is KGHSH and CDR2 is LQKENI in the germline V gene. The CDR3 loop spans 14 amino acids. As DNA, the CDR3 is TGTGCCAGCTCACGGGACACCGGCGGGGATACGCAGTATTTT. This sequence encodes CASSRDTGGDTQYF.

This clone has only a few counts. The chain employs TRBV28 and TRBJ2-7, with a weak D call TRBD1 (5 bases). Germline CDR1 and CDR2: MDHEN and SYDVKM. CDR3 length: 14 residues. Trimming pared 2 bases from V and 5 bases from J, leaving 13 bases between. CDR3: CASSLSKQGDEQYF. The CDR3 nucleotides read TGTGCCAGCAGTTTAAGTAAGCAGGGCGACGAGCAGTACTTC.

V is TRBV27 and J is TRBJ1-2, with 8 nucleotides matching TRBD1. After removal of 5 bases from V and 4 bases from J, the junction contained 9 bases not matched to a gene. The CDR3 covers 15 residues. Looked up from germline, CDR1 is MNHEY and CDR2 is SMNVEV (reference sequence). The DNA for the CDR3 is TGTGCCAGCAGTCCCCGAGGACAGGGATCCTATGGCTACACCTTC. Translated, it gives CASSPRGQGSYGYTF.

The V call is TRBV7-9, the J call TRBJ1-1; 9 bases line up with TRBD1. Trimming took 2 bases from V and 5 from J; bases not matched to a gene: 3. The germline CDR1 and CDR2 sequences are SEHNR and FQNEAQ (reference sequence). This CDR3 comprises 14 residues. DNA for the CDR3: TGTGCCAGCAGCTTACGGGACAGGGTGACTGAAGCTTTCTTT. Residues: CASSLRDRVTEAFF.

Concerning this clone: This same CDR3 is encoded by further DNA sequences in the sample. The chain links TRBV4-3 to TRBJ2-7, with TRBD1 matching over 8 bases. CDR1 is LGHNA, CDR2 YSLEER, per germline. V was pared by 4 bases and J by 2 bases, with 7 bases of the junction left unmatched. This CDR3 has 15 residues. The CDR3 DNA reads TGCGCCAGCAGCCGGTTAGGACAGGGAACCTACGAGCAGTACTTC. This encodes CASSRLGQGTYEQYF.

The rearrangement uses TRBV13 and TRBJ2-7; a possible D gene is TRBD1 (7 bases). The CDR3 is 16 residues long. Germline CDR1 and CDR2: PRHDT and FYEKMQ (reference sequence). V was trimmed by 2 bases and J by 1 base, leaving 15 bases between them. In DNA, the CDR3 is TGTGCCAGCAGCTTACTTAGCCAGGGGGGATCCTACGAGCAGTACTTC. Protein sequence: CASSLLSQGGSYEQYF.

This clone was detected only a few times. The V call is TRBV10-3, the J call TRBJ2-2; D remains ambiguous. V shed 4 bases and J shed 1 base, with 13 bases lying between them. This CDR3 region has 16 residues. CDR1 is ENHRY and CDR2 is SYGVKD in the germline V gene. CDR3 bases: TGTGCCATCAGTGTTGCAGGTCGTATGAACACCGGGGAGCTGTTTTTT. Protein product: CAISVAGRMNTGELFF.

The genes are TRBV7-2 and TRBJ2-5, with 11 bases identical to TRBD2. Germline V gives CDR1 SGHTA, CDR2 FQGNSA. V lost 4 bases and J lost 7; bases outside the gene matches: 14. This CDR3 region has 17 residues. The DNA of the CDR3 is TGTGCCAGCAGCTCCATGACTAGCGGGGCTGCTGGAGGGACCCAGTACTTC. Translation gives CASSSMTSGAAGGTQYF.

The chain carries TRBV2 and TRBJ2-6; D is unresolved. CDR3 length: 16 amino acids. CDR1 and CDR2 (germline): SNHLY, FYNNEI. Trimming pared 6 bases from V and 1 base from J, leaving 13 bases between. Here the CDR3 reads CASSRIRRSGANVLTF. DNA for the CDR3: TGTGCCAGCAGCCGTATCCGCCGGTCTGGGGCCAACGTCCTGACTTTC.

The chain uses TRBV30 and TRBJ2-3; a possible D gene is TRBD2 (6 bases). Germline V gene sequence: CDR1 GTSNPN, CDR2 SVGIG (reference sequence). This CDR3 region has 19 residues. V was trimmed by 0 bases and J by 1 base, leaving 23 bases between them. The CDR3 is CAWSVLPGGNVLGTDTQYF. The CDR3 nucleotides read TGTGCCTGGAGTGTTTTGCCCGGGGGAAATGTCCTGGGCACAGATACGCAGTATTTT.

The V gene is TRBV27, the J gene TRBJ2-3; weak D call: TRBD1 (5 bases). Between the trimmed V and J ends, which lost 6 bases and 3 bases, there was a span of 19 bases. Germline CDR1 MNHEY, CDR2 SMNVEV (reference sequence). The CDR3 spans 16 residues. CDR3 nucleotide sequence: TGTGCCAGCAGATCCCGCGGACATCGTGTAACAGATACGCAGTATTTT. As protein: CASRSRGHRVTDTQYF.

The chain recombines TRBV28 with TRBJ2-3; D is undetermined. The germline gives CDR1 MDHEN, CDR2 SYDVKM. Trimming left V 3 bases short and J 1 base short, with 8 bases between. The CDR3 length is 14 residues. CDR3 sequence: CASSFLTRTDTQYF. DNA for the CDR3: TGTGCCAGCAGTTTTTTGACTCGCACAGATACGCAGTATTTT. Complete variable domain (other parts from reference TRBV28 and TRBJ2-3): DVKVTQSSRYLVKRTGEKVFLECVQDMDHENMFWYRQDPGLGLRLIYFSYDVKMKEKGDIPEGYSVSREKKERFSLILESASTNQTSMYLCASSFLTRTDTQYFGPGTRLTVL.